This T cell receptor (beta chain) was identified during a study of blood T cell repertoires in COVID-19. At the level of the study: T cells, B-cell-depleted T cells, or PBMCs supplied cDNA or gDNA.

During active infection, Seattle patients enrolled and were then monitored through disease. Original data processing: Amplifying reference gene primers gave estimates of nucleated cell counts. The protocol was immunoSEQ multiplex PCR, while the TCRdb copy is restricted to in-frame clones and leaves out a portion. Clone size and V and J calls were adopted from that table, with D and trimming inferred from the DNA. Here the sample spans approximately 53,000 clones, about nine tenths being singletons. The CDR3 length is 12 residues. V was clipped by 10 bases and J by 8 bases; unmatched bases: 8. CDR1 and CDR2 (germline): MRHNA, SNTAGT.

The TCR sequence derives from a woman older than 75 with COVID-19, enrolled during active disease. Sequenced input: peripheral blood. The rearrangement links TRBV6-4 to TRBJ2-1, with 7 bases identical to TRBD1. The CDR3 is CANPDRVHEQFF. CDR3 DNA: TGTGCCAACCCCGACAGGGTTCATGAGCAGTTCTTC.